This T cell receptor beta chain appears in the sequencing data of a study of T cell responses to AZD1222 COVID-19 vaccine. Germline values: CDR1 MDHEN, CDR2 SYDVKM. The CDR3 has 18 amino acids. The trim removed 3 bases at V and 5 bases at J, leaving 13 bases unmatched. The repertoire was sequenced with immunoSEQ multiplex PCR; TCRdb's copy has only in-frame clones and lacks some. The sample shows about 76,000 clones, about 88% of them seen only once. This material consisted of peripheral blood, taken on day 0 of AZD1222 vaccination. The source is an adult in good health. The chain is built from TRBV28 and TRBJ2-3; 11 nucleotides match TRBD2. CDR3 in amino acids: CASSLGGTSGLLGDTQYF. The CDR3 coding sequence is TGTGCCAGCAGTTTGGGGGGGACTAGCGGACTACTGGGAGATACGCAGTATTTT. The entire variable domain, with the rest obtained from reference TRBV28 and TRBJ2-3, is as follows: DVKVTQSSRYLVKRTGEKVFLECVQDMDHENMFWYRQDPGLGLRLIYFSYDVKMKEKGDIPEGYSVSREKKERFSLILESASTNQTSMYLCASSLGGTSGLLGDTQYFGPGTRLTVL.